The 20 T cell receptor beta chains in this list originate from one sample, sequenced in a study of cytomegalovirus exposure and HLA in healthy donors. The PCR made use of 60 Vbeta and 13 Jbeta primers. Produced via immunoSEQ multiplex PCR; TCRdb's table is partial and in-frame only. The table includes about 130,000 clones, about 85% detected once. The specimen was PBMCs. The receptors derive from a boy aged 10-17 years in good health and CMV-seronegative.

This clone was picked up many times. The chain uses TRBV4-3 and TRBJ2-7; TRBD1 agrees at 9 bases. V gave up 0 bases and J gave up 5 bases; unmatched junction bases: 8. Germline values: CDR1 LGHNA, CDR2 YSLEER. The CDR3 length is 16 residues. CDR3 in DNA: TGCGCCAGCAGCCAAGATACCGGGACAGGGAGCGACGAGCAGTACTTC. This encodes CASSQDTGTGSDEQYF.

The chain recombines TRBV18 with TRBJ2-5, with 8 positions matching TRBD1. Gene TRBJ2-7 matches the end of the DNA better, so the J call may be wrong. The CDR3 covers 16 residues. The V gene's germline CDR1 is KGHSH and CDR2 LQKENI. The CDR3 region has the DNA TGTGCCAGCTCATCCTCAGGGGGCGGCCGGACCTACGAGCAGTACTTC. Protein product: CASSSSGGGRTYEQYF.

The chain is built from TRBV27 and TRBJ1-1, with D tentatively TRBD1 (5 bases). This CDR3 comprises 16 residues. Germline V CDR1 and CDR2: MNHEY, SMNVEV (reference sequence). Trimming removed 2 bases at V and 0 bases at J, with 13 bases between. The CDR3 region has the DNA TGTGCCAGCAGTTTAAGGACACAGATAATGAACACTGAAGCTTTCTTT. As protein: CASSLRTQIMNTEAFF.

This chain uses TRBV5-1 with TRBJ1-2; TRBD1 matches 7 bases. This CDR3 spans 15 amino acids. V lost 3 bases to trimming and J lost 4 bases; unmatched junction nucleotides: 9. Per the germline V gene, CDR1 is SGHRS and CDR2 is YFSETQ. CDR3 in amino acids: CASSWTGSHLYGYTF. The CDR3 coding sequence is TGCGCCAGCAGCTGGACAGGTTCCCACCTCTATGGCTACACCTTC.

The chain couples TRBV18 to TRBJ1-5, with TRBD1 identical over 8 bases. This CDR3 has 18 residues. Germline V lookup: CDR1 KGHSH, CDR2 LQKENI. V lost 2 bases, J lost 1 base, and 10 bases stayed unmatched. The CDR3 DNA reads TGTGCCAGCTCACCAGTGGAATCAGGGGGCGCAAGCAATCAGCCCCAGCATTTT. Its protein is CASSPVESGGASNQPQHF.

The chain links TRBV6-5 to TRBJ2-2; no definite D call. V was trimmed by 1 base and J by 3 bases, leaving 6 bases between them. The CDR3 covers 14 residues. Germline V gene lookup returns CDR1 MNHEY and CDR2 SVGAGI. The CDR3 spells CASSYLPDTGELFF. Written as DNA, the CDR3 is TGTGCCAGCAGTTACTTACCGGACACCGGGGAGCTGTTTTTT.

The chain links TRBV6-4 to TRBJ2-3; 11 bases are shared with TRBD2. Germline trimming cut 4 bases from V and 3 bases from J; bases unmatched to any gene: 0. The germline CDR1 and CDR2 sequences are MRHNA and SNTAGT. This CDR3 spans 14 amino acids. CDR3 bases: TGTGCCAGCAGTGGGACTAGCGGGACAGATACGCAGTATTTT. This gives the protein CASSGTSGTDTQYF.

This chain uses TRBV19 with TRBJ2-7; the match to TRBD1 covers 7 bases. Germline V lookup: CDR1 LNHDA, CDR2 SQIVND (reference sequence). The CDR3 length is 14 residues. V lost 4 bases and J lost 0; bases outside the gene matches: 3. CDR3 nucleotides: TGTGCCAGTAGTAAACAGGGGACCTCCTACGAGCAGTACTTC. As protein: CASSKQGTSYEQYF.

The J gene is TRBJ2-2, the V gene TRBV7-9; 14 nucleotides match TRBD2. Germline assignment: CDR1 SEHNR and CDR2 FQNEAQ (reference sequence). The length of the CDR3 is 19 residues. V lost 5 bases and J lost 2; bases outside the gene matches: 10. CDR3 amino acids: CASSPRGLAGALNTGELFF. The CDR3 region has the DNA TGTGCCAGCAGCCCCCGGGGACTAGCGGGAGCTCTTAACACCGGGGAGCTGTTTTTT.

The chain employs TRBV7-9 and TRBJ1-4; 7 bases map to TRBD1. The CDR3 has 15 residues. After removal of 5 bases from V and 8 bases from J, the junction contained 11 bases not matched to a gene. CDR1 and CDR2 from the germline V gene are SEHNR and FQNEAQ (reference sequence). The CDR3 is CASSASQGVGEKLFF. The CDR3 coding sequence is TGTGCCAGCAGCGCATCGCAGGGGGTAGGGGAAAAACTGTTTTTT. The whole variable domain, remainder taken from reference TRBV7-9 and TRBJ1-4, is DTGVSQNPRHKITKRGQNVTFRCDPISEHNRLYWYRQTLGQGPEFLTYFQNEAQLEKSRLLSDRFSAERPKGSFSTLEIQRTEQGDSAMYLCASSASQGVGEKLFFGSGTQLSVL.

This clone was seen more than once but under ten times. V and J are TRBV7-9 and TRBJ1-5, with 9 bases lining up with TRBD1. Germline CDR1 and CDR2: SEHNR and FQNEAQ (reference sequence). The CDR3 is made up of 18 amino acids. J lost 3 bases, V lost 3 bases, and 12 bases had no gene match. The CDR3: CASSLGQGRRLDNQPQHF. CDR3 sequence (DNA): TGTGCCAGCAGCTTGGGACAGGGCCGCCGGTTGGACAATCAGCCCCAGCATTTT.

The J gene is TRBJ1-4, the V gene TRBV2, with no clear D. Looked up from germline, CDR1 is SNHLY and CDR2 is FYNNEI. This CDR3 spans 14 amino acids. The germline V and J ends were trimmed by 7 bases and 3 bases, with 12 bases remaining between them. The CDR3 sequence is CASIRDSANEKLFF. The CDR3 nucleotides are TGTGCCAGCATTCGGGATTCCGCTAATGAAAAACTGTTTTTT.

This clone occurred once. CDR3 sequence (DNA): TGTGCCAGCAGCTCCCCGAGTAACTATGGCTACACCTTC. Its protein is CASSSPSNYGYTF. J is TRBJ1-2 and V is TRBV5-6; D is unclear. Per the germline V gene, CDR1 is SGHDT and CDR2 is YYEEEE. Trimming left V 3 bases short and J 1 base short, with 7 bases between. CDR3 length: 13 residues. The whole variable domain, remainder taken from reference TRBV5-6 and TRBJ1-2, is DAGVTQSPTHLIKTRGQQVTLRCSPKSGHDTVSWYQQALGQGPQFIFQYYEEEERQRGNFPDRFSGHQFPNYSSELNVNALLLGDSALYLCASSSPSNYGYTFGSGTRLTVV.

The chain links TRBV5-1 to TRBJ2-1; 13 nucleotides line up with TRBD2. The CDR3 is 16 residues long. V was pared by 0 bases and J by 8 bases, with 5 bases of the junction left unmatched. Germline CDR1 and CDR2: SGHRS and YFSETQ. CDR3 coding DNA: TGCGCCAGCAGCTTGGAAGGACTAGCGGGAGTCGATGAGCAGTTCTTC. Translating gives CASSLEGLAGVDEQFF.

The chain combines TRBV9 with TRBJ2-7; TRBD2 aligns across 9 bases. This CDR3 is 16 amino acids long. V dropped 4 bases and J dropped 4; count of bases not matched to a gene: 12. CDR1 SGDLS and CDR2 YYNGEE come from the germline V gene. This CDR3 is CASSPQLAGYRYEQYF. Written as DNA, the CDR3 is TGTGCCAGCAGCCCCCAACTAGCGGGCTATAGGTACGAGCAGTACTTC.

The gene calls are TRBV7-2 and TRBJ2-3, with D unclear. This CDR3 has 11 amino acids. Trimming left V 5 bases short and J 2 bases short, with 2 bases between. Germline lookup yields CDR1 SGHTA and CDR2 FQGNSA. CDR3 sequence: CASSHTDTQYF. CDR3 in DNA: TGTGCCAGCAGCCACACAGATACGCAGTATTTT.

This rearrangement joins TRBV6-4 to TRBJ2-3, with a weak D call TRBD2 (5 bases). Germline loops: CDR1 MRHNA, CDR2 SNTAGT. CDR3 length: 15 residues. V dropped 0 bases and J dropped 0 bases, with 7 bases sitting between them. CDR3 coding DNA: TGTGCCAGCAGTGACTCCGGACTTAGCACAGATACGCAGTATTTT. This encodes CASSDSGLSTDTQYF.

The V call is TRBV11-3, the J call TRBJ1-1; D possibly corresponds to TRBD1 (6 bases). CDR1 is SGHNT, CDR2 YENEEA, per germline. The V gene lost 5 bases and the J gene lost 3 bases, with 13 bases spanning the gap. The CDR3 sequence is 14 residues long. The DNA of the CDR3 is TGTGCCAGCAGCGTCCGGGACACCCACACTGAAGCTTTCTTT. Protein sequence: CASSVRDTHTEAFF.

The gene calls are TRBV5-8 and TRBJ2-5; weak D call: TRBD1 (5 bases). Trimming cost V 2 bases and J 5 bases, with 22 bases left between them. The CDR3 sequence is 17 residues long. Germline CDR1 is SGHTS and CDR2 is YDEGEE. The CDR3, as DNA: TGTGCCAGCAGCTTAGGAATAGACAGAACTAAAGTCGAGACCCAGTACTTC. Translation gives CASSLGIDRTKVETQYF. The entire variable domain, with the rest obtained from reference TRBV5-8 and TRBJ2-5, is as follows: EAGVTQSPTHLIKTRGQQATLRCSPISGHTSVYWYQQALGLGLQFLLWYDEGEERNRGNFPPRFSGRQFPNYSSELNVNALELEDSALYLCASSLGIDRTKVETQYFGPGTRLLVL.

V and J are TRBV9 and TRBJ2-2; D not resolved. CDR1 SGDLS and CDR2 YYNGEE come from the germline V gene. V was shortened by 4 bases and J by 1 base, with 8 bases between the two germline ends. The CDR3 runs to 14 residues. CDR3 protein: CASSSSLNTGELFF. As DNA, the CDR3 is TGTGCCAGCAGCTCCAGTCTGAACACCGGGGAGCTGTTTTTT.